A single T cell receptor (beta chain) is shown here with its context. The data were obtained in a study of blood T cell repertoires in COVID-19. Overall study: There were acute and convalescent COVID-19 samples, and they came from the United States, Italy and Spain.

Profiled with immunoSEQ multiplex PCR; TCRdb holds only in-frame clones, not every one. The data show approximately 300,000 clones, about 90% seen once. V lost 7 bases and J lost 0, with 10 bases in between. The CDR3 spans 15 residues. Germline V gives CDR1 SNHLY, CDR2 FYNNEI. This chain connects TRBV2 to TRBJ1-6, with a weak D call TRBD1 (6 bases). The sequence was collected from a man aged 18 to 30 with active or convalescent COVID-19. The sequenced sample was peripheral blood. CDR3 nucleotides: TGTGCCAGCATAGGACAGAGCTCCTATAATTCACCCCTCCACTTT. It translates to CASIGQSSYNSPLHF. Variable domain in full (rest from reference TRBV2 and TRBJ1-6): EPEVTQTPSHQVTQMGQEVILRCVPISNHLYFYWYRQILGQKVEFLVSFYNNEISEKSEIFDDQFSVERPDGSNFTLKIRSTKLEDSAMYFCASIGQSSYNSPLHFGNGTRLTVT.